The 18 T cell receptor beta chains in this list originate from one sample, sequenced in a study of control samples from healthy donors and cancer patients. Sequencing used immunoSEQ multiplex PCR; TCRdb keeps in-frame clones, though not all of them. The profile shows about 58,000 clones, around 87% of them singletons. Sequenced sample: PBMCs. Every receptor here comes from a woman in her fifties or sixties with lung cancer.

The chain carries TRBV24-1 and TRBJ2-2; 8 positions match TRBD2. This CDR3 has 16 residues. Trimming cost V 4 bases and J 3 bases; bases outside gene matches: 6. Germline V gene lookup returns CDR1 KGHDR and CDR2 SFDVKD. This chain's CDR3 is CATSDGGGLDTGELFF. The CDR3 DNA follows: TGTGCCACCAGTGACGGGGGGGGCTTGGACACCGGGGAGCTGTTTTTT.

J is TRBJ1-6 and V is TRBV5-4; 10 nucleotides line up with TRBD1. Germline V lookup: CDR1 SGHNT, CDR2 YYREEE (reference sequence). J lost 4 bases, V lost 4 bases, and 8 bases had no gene match. This CDR3 is 17 amino acids long. The CDR3 protein is CASSLVRDRGYNSPLHF. CDR3 DNA sequence: TGTGCCAGCAGCCTCGTCCGGGACAGGGGATATAATTCACCCCTCCACTTT.

The chain recombines TRBV2 with TRBJ1-1; D is unclear. Germline V gene sequence: CDR1 SNHLY, CDR2 FYNNEI. V lost 4 bases to trimming and J lost 10 bases, with 13 bases between them. The CDR3 consists of 12 residues. CDR3 loop: CASSVWEEAAFF. CDR3 bases: TGTGCCAGCAGTGTTTGGGAGGAAGCAGCTTTCTTT.

The V gene is TRBV5-1, the J gene TRBJ2-7; 9 bases fit TRBD1. After removal of 4 bases from V and 7 bases from J, the junction contained 18 bases not matched to a gene. The CDR3 length is 17 residues. CDR1 and CDR2 (germline): SGHRS, YFSETQ. CDR3 coding DNA: TGCGCCAGCAGCCCGCAATCCCCGGGACAGGGAGTTGGGGAGCAGTACTTC. Amino acids: CASSPQSPGQGVGEQYF.

CDR3 in amino acids: CASSYGRGGFTEAFF. CDR3 coding DNA: TGTGCCAGCAGTTACGGCAGGGGAGGGTTTACTGAAGCTTTCTTT. V usage is TRBV6-5 and J usage is TRBJ1-1, with D maybe TRBD1 (6 bases). Trimming took 2 bases from V and 5 from J, leaving 15 bases between them. The CDR3 sequence is 15 residues long. Germline V gene sequence: CDR1 MNHEY, CDR2 SVGAGI.

The chain recombines TRBV19 with TRBJ1-5; TRBD1 matches at 8 bases. The CDR3 is 16 residues long. V lost 4 bases to trimming and J lost 4 bases; unmatched junction nucleotides: 9. Germline lookup yields CDR1 LNHDA and CDR2 SQIVND (reference sequence). The DNA for the CDR3 is TGTGCCAGTAGTACCCGGCGGACAGGGTCAAATCAGCCCCAGCATTTT. Translating it yields CASSTRRTGSNQPQHF.

DNA for the CDR3: TGTGCCAGTAGTATAGGTTCAGAGAGAAGAATAGCCAAAAACATTCAGTACTTC. The encoded protein is CASSIGSERRIAKNIQYF. This chain uses TRBV19 with TRBJ2-4; D unclear. V lost 1 base and J 0 bases, leaving 16 bases between the germline ends. The CDR3 runs 18 residues. Germline loops: CDR1 LNHDA, CDR2 SQIVND (reference sequence). Complete variable domain (other parts from reference TRBV19 and TRBJ2-4): DGGITQSPKYLFRKEGQNVTLSCEQNLNHDAMYWYRQDPGQGLRLIYYSQIVNDFQKGDIAEGYSVSREKKESFPLTVTSAQKNPTAFYLCASSIGSERRIAKNIQYFGAGTRLSVL.

The chain carries TRBV18 and TRBJ1-1, with TRBD1 as a possible D gene (6 bases). CDR1 KGHSH and CDR2 LQKENI come from the germline V gene. The CDR3 has 16 residues. V dropped 3 bases and J dropped 4 bases, with 18 bases sitting between them. CDR3 coding DNA: TGTGCCAGCTCACCGGTGATCGGGGGCCGGAGCACTGAAGCTTTCTTT. This codes for CASSPVIGGRSTEAFF.

The genes are TRBV28 and TRBJ1-6, with 10 bases fitting TRBD1. Germline V lookup: CDR1 MDHEN, CDR2 SYDVKM. The V and J ends lost 8 bases and 4 bases, in that order; junction bases with no gene match: 5. The CDR3 consists of 15 residues. CDR3 amino acids: CASDRGRGYNSPLHF. The CDR3 region has the DNA TGTGCCAGCGACAGGGGGCGGGGGTATAATTCACCCCTCCACTTT.

For this clone: Within the sample, other DNA sequences also encode this same CDR3. This chain links TRBV3-1 (or the pseudogene TRBV3-2) with TRBJ1-1, with D maybe TRBD1 (6 bases). This CDR3 is 14 amino acids long. The V end was cut by 4 bases, the J end by 2 bases, with 11 bases between. Germline V gene data show CDR1 as LGHDT and CDR2 as YNNKEL (reference sequence). The CDR3 DNA reads as TGTGCCAGCAGCCTCACACAGGGAAACACTGAAGCTTTCTTT. Its protein is CASSLTQGNTEAFF.

This clone occurred once. V usage is TRBV27 and J usage is TRBJ2-5, with 7 nucleotides matching TRBD1. Germline CDR1 and CDR2: MNHEY and SMNVEV (reference sequence). Trimming removed 5 bases from V and 1 base from J; junction bases left unmatched: 4. This CDR3 has 14 amino acids. The CDR3 nucleotides read TGTGCCAGCAGTCCGGGGACAGCCCAAGAGACCCAGTACTTC. Encoded protein: CASSPGTAQETQYF.

The chain joins TRBV4-1 to TRBJ1-2; 9 bases are shared with TRBD1. This CDR3 region has 14 residues. V lost 2 bases to trimming and J lost 4 bases; unmatched junction nucleotides: 2. Per germline, CDR1 MGHRA and CDR2 YSYEKL. The CDR3 is CASSQPDRGYGYTF. Here the CDR3 DNA reads TGCGCCAGCAGCCAACCGGACAGGGGCTATGGCTACACCTTC.

In DNA form, the CDR3 reads TGTGCCAGCAGCCAAGTATCGGGACAGGGGTACACCGGGGAGCTGTTTTTT. This sequence encodes CASSQVSGQGYTGELFF. This sequence joins TRBV3-1 (or the pseudogene TRBV3-2) and TRBJ2-2; the match to TRBD1 covers 10 bases. CDR3 size: 17 residues. Trimming cost V 1 base and J 3 bases; bases outside gene matches: 5. CDR1 is LGHDT and CDR2 is YNNKEL in the germline V gene (reference sequence).

The chain links TRBV5-1 to TRBJ2-1; TRBD2 might be the D (5 bases). Trimming removed 1 base from V and 0 bases from J, with 17 bases in between. The CDR3 is 18 residues long. Germline CDR1 is SGHRS and CDR2 is YFSETQ. The CDR3 nucleotides read TGCGCCAGCAGCTTGATCTTCGGCGGGCGTAACTCCTACAATGAGCAGTTCTTC. Its translation is CASSLIFGGRNSYNEQFF.

J is TRBJ1-1 and V is TRBV5-6, with a tentative D call TRBD1 (5 bases). V lost 5 bases and J 1 base, leaving 12 bases between the germline ends. Per the germline V gene, CDR1 is SGHDT and CDR2 is YYEEEE. This CDR3 contains 14 residues. The CDR3: CASSWGTQNTEAFF. The CDR3 bases are TGTGCCAGCAGTTGGGGGACCCAGAACACTGAAGCTTTCTTT.

In this sample, this clone turned up once. The chain has TRBV5-1 and TRBJ1-6; the D is unclear. V dropped 0 bases and J dropped 5 bases, with 9 bases sitting between them. The CDR3 runs 15 residues. In germline, CDR1 is SGHRS, CDR2 YFSETQ. For the CDR3, the DNA is TGCGCCAGCAGCTTGGACGGCCAGAATAATTCACCCCTCCACTTT. Its protein is CASSLDGQNNSPLHF. Based on the CDR3 plus reference TRBV5-1 and TRBJ1-6, the full variable domain is KAGVTQTPRYLIKTRGQQVTLSCSPISGHRSVSWYQQTPGQGLQFLFEYFSETQRNKGNFPGRFSGRQFSNSRSEMNVSTLELGDSALYLCASSLDGQNNSPLHFGNGTRLTVT.

V usage is TRBV3-1 (or the pseudogene TRBV3-2) and J usage is TRBJ2-2, with 9 bases matching TRBD2. CDR3 length: 15 residues. Losses at the gene ends were 5 bases for V and 6 bases for J; bases not matched to a gene: 7. CDR1 is LGHDT, CDR2 YNNKEL, per germline (reference sequence). As DNA, the CDR3 is TGTGCCAGCAGCTCGAACGCGGGGGGGTCCGGGGAGCTGTTTTTT. This sequence encodes CASSSNAGGSGELFF.

Only one count was recorded for this clone. This chain joins TRBV7-3 and TRBJ1-1; TRBD1 might be the D (6 bases). This CDR3 is 17 amino acids long. CDR1 is SGHTA and CDR2 is FQGTGA in the germline V gene. The V end lost 0 bases, the J end lost 4 bases, and 18 bases lay between the germline ends. CDR3 sequence: CASSLTGGQKRSTEAFF. The CDR3 DNA reads TGTGCCAGCAGCTTAACGGGGGGCCAAAAGAGGAGCACTGAAGCTTTCTTT.